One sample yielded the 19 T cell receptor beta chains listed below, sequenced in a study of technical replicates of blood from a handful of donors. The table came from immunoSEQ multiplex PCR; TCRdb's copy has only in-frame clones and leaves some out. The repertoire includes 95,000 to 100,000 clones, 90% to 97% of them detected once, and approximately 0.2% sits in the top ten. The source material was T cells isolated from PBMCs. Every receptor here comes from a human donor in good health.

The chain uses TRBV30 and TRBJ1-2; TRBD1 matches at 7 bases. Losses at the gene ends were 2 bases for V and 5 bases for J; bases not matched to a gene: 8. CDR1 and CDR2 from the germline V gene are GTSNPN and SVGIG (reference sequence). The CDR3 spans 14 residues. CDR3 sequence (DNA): TGTGCCTGGAGTCTTCCGGGACAGCCTTATGGCTACACCTTC. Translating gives CAWSLPGQPYGYTF.

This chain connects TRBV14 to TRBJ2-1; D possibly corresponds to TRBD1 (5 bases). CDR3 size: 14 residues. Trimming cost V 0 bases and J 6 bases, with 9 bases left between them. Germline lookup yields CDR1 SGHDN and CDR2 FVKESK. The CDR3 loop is CASSQDARANEQFF. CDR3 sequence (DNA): TGTGCCAGCAGCCAAGATGCCAGGGCCAATGAGCAGTTCTTC.

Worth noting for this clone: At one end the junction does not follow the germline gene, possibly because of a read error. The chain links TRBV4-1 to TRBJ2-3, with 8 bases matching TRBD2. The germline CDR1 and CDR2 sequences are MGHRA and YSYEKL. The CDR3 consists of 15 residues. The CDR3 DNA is TGCGCCAGCAACCAAGTTACTAGCGGCGTGGATACGCAGTATTTT. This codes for CASNQVTSGVDTQYF.

The DNA for the CDR3 is TGCAGCGTTTCTCCCATAGCGGGGGCCTACGAGCAGTACTTC. It is translated as CSVSPIAGAYEQYF. The chain combines TRBV29-1 with TRBJ2-7; 9 bases are shared with TRBD2. The CDR3 is 14 amino acids. The V gene's germline CDR1 is SQVTM and CDR2 ANQGSEA. Unmatched junction bases numbered 7, after V lost 5 bases and J lost 2 bases.

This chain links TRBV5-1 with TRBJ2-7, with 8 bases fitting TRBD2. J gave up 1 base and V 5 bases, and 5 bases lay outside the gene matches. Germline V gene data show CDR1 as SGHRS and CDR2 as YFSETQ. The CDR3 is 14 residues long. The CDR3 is CASSREGQSYEQYF. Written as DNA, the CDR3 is TGCGCCAGCAGTCGGGAGGGCCAATCCTACGAGCAGTACTTC.

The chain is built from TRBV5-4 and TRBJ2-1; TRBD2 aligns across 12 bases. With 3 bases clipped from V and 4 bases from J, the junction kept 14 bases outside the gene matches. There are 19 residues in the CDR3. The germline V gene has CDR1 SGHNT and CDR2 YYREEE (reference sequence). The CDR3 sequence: CASSSGGLAGSPSYNEQFF. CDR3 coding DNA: TGTGCCAGCAGCTCGGGAGGACTAGCGGGATCTCCCTCTTACAATGAGCAGTTCTTC.

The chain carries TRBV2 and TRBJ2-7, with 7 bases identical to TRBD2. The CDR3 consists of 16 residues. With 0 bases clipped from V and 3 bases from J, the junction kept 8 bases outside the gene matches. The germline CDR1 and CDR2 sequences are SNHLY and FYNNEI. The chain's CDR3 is CASSEARMTSLYEQYF. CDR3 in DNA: TGTGCCAGCAGTGAAGCTCGGATGACTAGCCTCTACGAGCAGTACTTC. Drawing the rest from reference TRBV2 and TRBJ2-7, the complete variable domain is EPEVTQTPSHQVTQMGQEVILRCVPISNHLYFYWYRQILGQKVEFLVSFYNNEISEKSEIFDDQFSVERPDGSNFTLKIRSTKLEDSAMYFCASSEARMTSLYEQYFGPGTRLTVT.

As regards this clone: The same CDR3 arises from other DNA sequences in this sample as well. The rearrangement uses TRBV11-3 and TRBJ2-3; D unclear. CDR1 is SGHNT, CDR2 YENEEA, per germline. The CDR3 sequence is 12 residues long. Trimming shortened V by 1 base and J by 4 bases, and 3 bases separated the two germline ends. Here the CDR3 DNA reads TGTGCCAGCAGCTTAGCATCAGATACGCAGTATTTT. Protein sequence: CASSLASDTQYF.

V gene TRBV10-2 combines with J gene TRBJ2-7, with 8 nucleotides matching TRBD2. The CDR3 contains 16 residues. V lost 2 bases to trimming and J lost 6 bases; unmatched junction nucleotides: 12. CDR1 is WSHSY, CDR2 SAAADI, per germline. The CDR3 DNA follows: TGCGCCAGCAGTGAGGATGTGTGGCCCGGGACTAGCGAGCAGTACTTC. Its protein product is CASSEDVWPGTSEQYF.

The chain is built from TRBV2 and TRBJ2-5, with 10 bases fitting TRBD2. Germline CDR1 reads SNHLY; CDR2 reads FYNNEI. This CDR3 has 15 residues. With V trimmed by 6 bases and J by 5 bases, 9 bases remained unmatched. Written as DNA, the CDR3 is TGTGCCAGCAGCCAAAGCGGGGGGGTTTATGAGACCCAGTACTTC. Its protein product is CASSQSGGVYETQYF. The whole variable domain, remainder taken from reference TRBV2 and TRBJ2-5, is EPEVTQTPSHQVTQMGQEVILRCVPISNHLYFYWYRQILGQKVEFLVSFYNNEISEKSEIFDDQFSVERPDGSNFTLKIRSTKLEDSAMYFCASSQSGGVYETQYFGPGTRLLVL.

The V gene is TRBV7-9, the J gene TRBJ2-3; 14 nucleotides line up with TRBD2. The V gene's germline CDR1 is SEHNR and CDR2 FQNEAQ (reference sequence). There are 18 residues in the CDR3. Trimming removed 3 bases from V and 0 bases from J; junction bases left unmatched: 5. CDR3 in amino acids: CASSFRLAGGSSTDTQYF. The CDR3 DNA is TGTGCCAGCAGCTTTCGACTAGCGGGAGGGTCTAGCACAGATACGCAGTATTTT.

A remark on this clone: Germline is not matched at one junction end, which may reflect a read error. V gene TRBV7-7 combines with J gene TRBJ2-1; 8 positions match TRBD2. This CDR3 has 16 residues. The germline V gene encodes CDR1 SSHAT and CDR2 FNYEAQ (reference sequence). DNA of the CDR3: TGTGCTAGCAGCTTAGCGCTTACTAGCGGATACAATGAGCAGTTCTTC. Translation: CASSLALTSGYNEQFF.

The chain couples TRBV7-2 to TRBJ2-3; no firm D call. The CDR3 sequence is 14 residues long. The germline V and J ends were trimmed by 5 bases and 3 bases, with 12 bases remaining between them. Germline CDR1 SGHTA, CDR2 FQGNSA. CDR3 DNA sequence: TGTGCCAGCAGCCCCTACCTAGAAACAGATACGCAGTATTTT. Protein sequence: CASSPYLETDTQYF.

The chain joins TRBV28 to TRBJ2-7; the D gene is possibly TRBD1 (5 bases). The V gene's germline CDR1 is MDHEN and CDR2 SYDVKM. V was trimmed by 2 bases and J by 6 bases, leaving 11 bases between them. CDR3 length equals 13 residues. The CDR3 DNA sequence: TGTGCCAGCAGTTTACCAGGGCGGCGCGAGCAGTACTTC. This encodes CASSLPGRREQYF.

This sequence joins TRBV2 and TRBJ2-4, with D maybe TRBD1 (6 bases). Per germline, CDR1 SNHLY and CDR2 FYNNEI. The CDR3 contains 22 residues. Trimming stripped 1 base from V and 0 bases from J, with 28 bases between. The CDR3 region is CASSEEVRASWGPQIAKNIQYF. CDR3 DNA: TGTGCCAGCAGTGAAGAGGTCCGGGCTAGCTGGGGGCCCCAGATAGCCAAAAACATTCAGTACTTC.

CDR3: CASSPNRVRQFF. CDR3 coding DNA: TGTGCCAGTAGCCCCAACAGGGTTAGGCAGTTCTTC. The V gene is TRBV19, the J gene TRBJ2-1, with D perhaps matching TRBD1 (6 bases). V lost 6 bases, J lost 12 bases, and 15 bases lay in between. This CDR3 has 12 residues. Looked up from germline, CDR1 is LNHDA and CDR2 is SQIVND (reference sequence).

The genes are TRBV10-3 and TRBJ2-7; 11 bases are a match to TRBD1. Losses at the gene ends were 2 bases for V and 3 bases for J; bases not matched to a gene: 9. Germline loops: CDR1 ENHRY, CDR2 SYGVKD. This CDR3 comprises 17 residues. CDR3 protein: CAISEAGQGANLYEQYF. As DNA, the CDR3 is TGTGCCATCAGTGAGGCCGGACAGGGGGCGAATCTCTACGAGCAGTACTTC.

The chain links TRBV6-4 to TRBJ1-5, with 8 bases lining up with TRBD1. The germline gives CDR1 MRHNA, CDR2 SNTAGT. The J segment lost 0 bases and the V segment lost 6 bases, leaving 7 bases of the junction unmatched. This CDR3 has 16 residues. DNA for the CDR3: TGTGCCAGCAGCAGAACCGGGACAGGTAGCAATCAGCCCCAGCATTTT. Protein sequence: CASSRTGTGSNQPQHF.

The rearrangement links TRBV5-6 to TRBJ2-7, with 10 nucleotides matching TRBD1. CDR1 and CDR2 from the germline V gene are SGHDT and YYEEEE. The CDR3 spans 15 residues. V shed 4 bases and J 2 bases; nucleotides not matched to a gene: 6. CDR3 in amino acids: CASSLGTGVTYEQYF. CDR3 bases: TGTGCCAGCAGCCTAGGGACAGGGGTAACCTACGAGCAGTACTTC.